Below, 30 T cell receptor beta chains from the same sample are listed, as sequenced in a study of T-cell reconstitution after alpha-beta-depleted transplantation in children listed by TCRdb under 2016. Receptor libraries were prepared by PCR. The sequencer listed for this sample is Illumina HiSeq 2500. TCR libraries were prepared with molecular barcoding, using unique molecular identifiers to normalize TCRbeta repertoire quantification. TCRdb reran the public reads through fastp at Q25 and MiXCR, keeping productive beta chains. Each CDR3 protein appears once, grouped with its most common genes and DNA. Across this sample there are a few hundred thousand distinct CDR3 sequences, with 23% seen only once. The ten largest clonotypes hold 9.5% to 12% of the sample. The treatment or condition label here, explained by the study, means: allogeneic hematopoietic cell transplantation with graft depleted of TCRalphabeta T cells and CD19 B cells.

The sample was PBMCs, mostly from graft donor cells, taken 180 days after TCRalphabeta/CD19-depleted stem cell transplant. Receptors originate from a male patient aged 10-17 years who had a stem cell transplant for acute lymphoblastic leukemia, so the T cells may come from the graft donor.

The CDR3 DNA sequence: TGTGCCAGCAGTGAATGGTCGAGGCGGAATCAGCCCCAGCATTTT. Protein: CASSEWSRRNQPQHF. V and J are TRBV6-1 and TRBJ1-5; no reliable D call. This CDR3 comprises 15 residues. The germline CDR1 and CDR2 sequences are MNHNS and SASEGT. Between the trimmed V and J ends, which lost 2 bases and 4 bases, there was a span of 12 bases.

This clonotype turned up a few times. The V call is TRBV7-3, the J call TRBJ2-2; D not certain. Germline lookup yields CDR1 SGHTA and CDR2 FQGTGA. This CDR3 is built from 14 residues. V dropped 6 bases and J dropped 5 bases, with 13 bases sitting between them. The CDR3 nucleotides read TGTGCCAGCAGGGAAAGGGAAGAAACCGGGGAGCTGTTTTTT. Translating it yields CASREREETGELFF.

The rearrangement links TRBV9 to TRBJ1-3; tentatively, D is TRBD1 (5 bases). V was pared by 3 bases and J by 0 bases, with 13 bases between. The CDR3 is 16 amino acids. Germline lookup yields CDR1 SGDLS and CDR2 YYNGEE. The CDR3 DNA sequence: TGTGCCAGCAGCGCCCGGTTGACAGACTCTGGAAACACCATATATTTT. Protein sequence: CASSARLTDSGNTIYF. Using reference TRBV9 and TRBJ1-3 for the parts outside the CDR3, the full variable domain is DSGVTQTPKHLITATGQRVTLRCSPRSGDLSVYWYQQSLDQGLQFLIQYYNGEERAKGNILERFSAQQFPDLHSELNLSSLELGDSALYFCASSARLTDSGNTIYFGEGSWLTVV.

This clonotype has only a few counts. This rearrangement joins TRBV15 to TRBJ2-5; 7 positions agree with TRBD1. Per the germline V gene, CDR1 is LNHNV and CDR2 is YYDKDF (reference sequence). J gave up 1 base and V 7 bases, and 3 bases lay outside the gene matches. This CDR3 spans 13 amino acids. The CDR3 loop reads CATTGTVQETQYF. The CDR3 DNA is TGTGCCACCACTGGGACAGTCCAAGAGACCCAGTACTTC.

This clonotype came up a few times. This sequence joins TRBV4-1 and TRBJ2-7; D unresolved. This CDR3 spans 16 amino acids. Trimming removed 2 bases from V and 2 bases from J, with 16 bases in between. Per the germline V gene, CDR1 is MGHRA and CDR2 is YSYEKL. CDR3 protein: CASSQKMFPPAYEQYF. The CDR3 coding sequence is TGCGCCAGCAGCCAAAAGATGTTCCCCCCAGCCTACGAGCAGTACTTC.

This clonotype was counted many times. The CDR3 sequence: CASSLTGIDTGELFF. CDR3 nucleotide sequence: TGCGCCAGCAGCTTGACAGGGATTGACACCGGGGAGCTGTTTTTT. The V and J genes are TRBV5-1 and TRBJ2-2, with D possibly matching TRBD1 (6 bases). This CDR3 is built from 15 residues. V gave up 1 base and J gave up 3 bases, with 10 bases separating them. Germline V gene lookup returns CDR1 SGHRS and CDR2 YFSETQ.

This chain connects TRBV11-1 to TRBJ2-5; 8 bases fit TRBD2. V lost 5 bases and J lost 1; bases outside the gene matches: 15. The CDR3 length is 18 residues. Germline CDR1 reads SGHAT; CDR2 reads FQDESV (reference sequence). The CDR3 region has the DNA TGTGCCAGCAGCAGAAGCTTAGGGTCACTAGCGGTCCAAGAGACCCAGTACTTC. It is translated as CASSRSLGSLAVQETQYF. Complete variable domain (other parts from reference TRBV11-1 and TRBJ2-5): EAEVAQSPRYKITEKSQAVAFWCDPISGHATLYWYRQILGQGPELLVQFQDESVVDDSQLPKDRFSAERLKGVDSTLKIQPAELGDSAMYLCASSRSLGSLAVQETQYFGPGTRLLVL.

The CDR3 DNA reads as TGCAGCGTTCAGGGGAACTATGGCTACACCTTC. This sequence encodes CSVQGNYGYTF. The chain couples TRBV29-1 to TRBJ1-2; D perhaps matches TRBD1 (6 bases). The CDR3 sequence is 11 residues long. Trimming stripped 5 bases from V and 2 bases from J, with 6 bases between. Germline V CDR1 and CDR2: SQVTM, ANQGSEA.

This clonotype showed up just a few times. V usage is TRBV5-6 and J usage is TRBJ1-6; 10 bases are shared with TRBD1. The CDR3 totals 17 residues. The V gene end was trimmed by 4 bases and the J gene end by 3 bases; junction bases not matched to a gene: 7. Germline V CDR1 and CDR2: SGHDT, YYEEEE. CDR3 sequence: CASSLDRGPFYNSPLHF. The CDR3 bases are TGTGCCAGCAGCCTCGACAGGGGGCCCTTCTATAATTCACCCCTCCACTTT.

This clonotype showed up just a few times. DNA of the CDR3: TGTGCCAGCAGCCAAGATCAGACTAATGAGCAGTTCTTC. This gives the protein CASSQDQTNEQFF. V gene TRBV4-2 combines with J gene TRBJ2-1; unclear D gene. The CDR3 spans 13 residues. Deletions cut 0 bases from V and 7 bases from J, with 7 bases between. Germline V lookup: CDR1 LGHNA, CDR2 YNFKEQ.

The sample holds many counts of this clonotype. The chain has TRBV10-3 and TRBJ2-3; D is uncertain. Trimming left V 5 bases short and J 5 bases short, with 5 bases between. CDR1 is ENHRY, CDR2 SYGVKD, per germline. The CDR3 is made up of 11 amino acids. CDR3 sequence: CAISWGDTQYF. The CDR3 DNA sequence: TGTGCCATCAGTTGGGGAGATACGCAGTATTTT.

This clonotype appeared a few times. The V call is TRBV21-1, the J call TRBJ1-1. TRBV21-1 is noted as a pseudogene. The CDR3 runs 13 residues. CDR3 DNA sequence: TGTGCCAGCAGCAAACTACGGAACACTGAAGCTTTCTTT. Translation: CASSKLRNTEAFF.

The rearrangement uses TRBV29-1 and TRBJ2-5, with D maybe TRBD2 (5 bases). The CDR3 sequence is 12 residues long. CDR1 is SQVTM and CDR2 is ANQGSEA in the germline V gene. With 4 bases removed from V and 5 bases from J, the gap between germline ends came to 11 bases. The CDR3 bases are TGCAGCGTTGGCGGGCGCGTGGAGACCCAGTACTTC. The encoded protein is CSVGGRVETQYF.

The rearrangement links TRBV28 to TRBJ2-1; a weak D match, TRBD2 (5 bases). The V gene lost 2 bases and the J gene lost 5 bases, with 7 bases spanning the gap. From germline, CDR1 is MDHEN and CDR2 SYDVKM. The CDR3 extends over 13 amino acids. Written as DNA, the CDR3 is TGTGCCAGCAGTTTAAAAGCGGACAATGAGCAGTTCTTC. The encoded protein is CASSLKADNEQFF.

The chain employs TRBV15 and TRBJ2-1; D is perhaps TRBD1 (6 bases). Trimming removed 9 bases from V and 4 bases from J, with 10 bases in between. This CDR3 contains 12 residues. Germline V gene lookup returns CDR1 LNHNV and CDR2 YYDKDF (reference sequence). The CDR3 sequence is CATWDTYNEQFF. CDR3 coding DNA: TGTGCCACATGGGACACGTACAATGAGCAGTTCTTC.

Only a few counts were recorded for this clonotype. The chain carries TRBV12-3 or TRBV12-4 and TRBJ1-5; 7 positions agree with TRBD1. The CDR3 spans 15 residues. The ends lost 5 bases at V and 6 bases at J; junction bases unmatched: 10. The CDR3 loop reads CASSGIGGLLQPQHF. CDR3 nucleotide sequence: TGTGCCAGCAGTGGAATAGGGGGCTTGCTTCAGCCCCAGCATTTT.

In its sample, this clonotype was seen a few times. This chain joins TRBV18 and TRBJ2-5; perhaps TRBD1 as D (6 bases). Trimming removed 3 bases from V and 3 bases from J, with 14 bases in between. This CDR3 is built from 15 residues. Germline V gene lookup returns CDR1 KGHSH and CDR2 LQKENI. CDR3 coding DNA: TGTGCCAGCTCACCTTTGACCGGACAGAAAGAGACCCAGTACTTC. Translating it yields CASSPLTGQKETQYF.

V gene TRBV12-3 or TRBV12-4 combines with J gene TRBJ1-5, with TRBD1 matching 7 bases. V shed 5 bases and J 0 bases; nucleotides not matched to a gene: 4. This CDR3 has 15 amino acids. The CDR3 loop reads CASSPGQASNQPQHF. DNA for the CDR3: TGTGCCAGCAGTCCTGGACAGGCTAGCAATCAGCCCCAGCATTTT.

This clonotype was observed a handful of times. This sequence joins TRBV6-5 and TRBJ1-1; D is perhaps TRBD1 (6 bases). The germline V and J ends were trimmed by 2 bases and 4 bases, with 23 bases remaining between them. The CDR3 length is 18 residues. Germline CDR1 and CDR2: MNHEY and SVGAGI. The CDR3 bases are TGTGCCAGCAGTTACGCGATTGGGGGGCCTGGATTGATCACTGAAGCTTTCTTT. This encodes CASSYAIGGPGLITEAFF.

The gene calls are TRBV7-9 and TRBJ2-5; 9 nucleotides line up with TRBD1. Germline-derived CDR1 and CDR2 are SEHNR and FQNEAQ (reference sequence). J was trimmed by 4 bases and V by 5 bases; bases with no gene match: 11. This CDR3 contains 16 residues. The CDR3 nucleotides read TGTGCCAGCAGCCCGCCCGGGACAGGGTACCGAGAGACCCAGTACTTC. As protein: CASSPPGTGYRETQYF.

This clonotype was recorded a few times. The rearrangement joins TRBV20-1 to TRBJ2-6; D is perhaps TRBD1 (5 bases). CDR1 is DFQATT and CDR2 is SNEGSKA in the germline V gene (reference sequence). The CDR3 is 16 amino acids. The V gene lost 4 bases and the J gene lost 0 bases, with 13 bases spanning the gap. The CDR3 reads CSATGRARSGANVLTF. The DNA of the CDR3 is TGCAGTGCTACTGGCAGGGCCCGCTCTGGGGCCAACGTCCTGACTTTC.

The chain couples TRBV5-1 to TRBJ2-7, with D maybe TRBD1 (6 bases). V was trimmed by 0 bases and J by 3 bases, leaving 10 bases between them. The CDR3 loop spans 14 amino acids. Per the germline V gene, CDR1 is SGHRS and CDR2 is YFSETQ. The CDR3 DNA reads TGCGCCAGCAGCTTGGGAGGGGACAACTACGAGCAGTACTTC. Amino acid sequence: CASSLGGDNYEQYF.

This clonotype was detected ten times or more. The genes are TRBV5-1 and TRBJ2-7; TRBD2 aligns across 15 bases. This CDR3 has 16 amino acids. Per the germline V gene, CDR1 is SGHRS and CDR2 is YFSETQ. J gave up 3 bases and V 4 bases, and 5 bases lay outside the gene matches. CDR3 in DNA: TGCGCCAGCAGCGGGGGACTAGCGGGAGGTGTCTACGAGCAGTACTTC. Translation gives CASSGGLAGGVYEQYF.

The chain links TRBV15 to TRBJ2-4, with 9 positions matching TRBD1. Per germline, CDR1 LNHNV and CDR2 YYDKDF (reference sequence). J was trimmed by 12 bases and V by 0 bases; bases with no gene match: 9. This CDR3 has 15 residues. The CDR3 bases are TGTGCCACCAGCAGAGATTATGGGACAGGGTTTGGTCAGTACTTC. It encodes CATSRDYGTGFGQYF.

This clonotype has only a few counts. The V call is TRBV10-3, the J call TRBJ1-2; no definite D call. From germline, CDR1 is ENHRY and CDR2 SYGVKD. Between the trimmed V and J ends, which lost 3 bases and 0 bases, there was a span of 8 bases. This CDR3 is built from 14 residues. CDR3 sequence (DNA): TGTGCCATCAGTGACGGTGTTACTAACTATGGCTACACCTTC. This sequence encodes CAISDGVTNYGYTF.

This clonotype occurred once. The chain has TRBV5-6 and TRBJ2-1, with 14 bases identical to TRBD2. Germline values: CDR1 SGHDT, CDR2 YYEEEE. This CDR3 has 17 amino acids. V shed 4 bases and J 7 bases; nucleotides not matched to a gene: 10. The CDR3 sequence is CASSTWPGLAGDNEQFF. For the CDR3, the DNA is TGTGCCAGCAGCACGTGGCCGGGACTAGCGGGAGATAATGAGCAGTTCTTC.

The chain combines TRBV7-8 with TRBJ2-5; 8 nucleotides align to TRBD2. Per germline, CDR1 SGHVS and CDR2 FQNEAQ. CDR3 length: 13 amino acids. The J segment lost 12 bases and the V segment lost 1 base, leaving 7 bases of the junction unmatched. The CDR3 here is CASSLVSLADEYF. CDR3 coding DNA: TGTGCCAGCAGCTTAGTATCACTAGCGGATGAGTACTTC. Together with reference TRBV7-8 and TRBJ2-5, the CDR3 gives the full variable domain: GAGVSQSPRYKVAKRGQDVALRCDPISGHVSLFWYQQALGQGPEFLTYFQNEAQLDKSGLPSDRFFAERPEGSVSTLKIQRTQQEDSAVYLCASSLVSLADEYFGPGTRLLVL.

The V and J genes are TRBV7-8 and TRBJ1-6; maybe TRBD1 (6 bases). Germline-derived CDR1 and CDR2 are SGHVS and FQNEAQ. Trimming took off 5 bases at V and 0 bases at J, with 14 bases between the two ends. The CDR3 is made up of 17 amino acids. CDR3 sequence: CASSLGQRSSYNSPLHF. DNA of the CDR3: TGTGCCAGCAGCCTCGGACAGAGGAGCTCCTATAATTCACCCCTCCACTTT. The full variable domain, with the rest looked up from reference TRBV7-8 and TRBJ1-6, is GAGVSQSPRYKVAKRGQDVALRCDPISGHVSLFWYQQALGQGPEFLTYFQNEAQLDKSGLPSDRFFAERPEGSVSTLKIQRTQQEDSAVYLCASSLGQRSSYNSPLHFGNGTRLTVT.

This clonotype was counted between two and nine times. V and J are TRBV5-1 and TRBJ2-3, with 9 positions matching TRBD2. The J segment lost 1 base and the V segment lost 5 bases, leaving 5 bases of the junction unmatched. Germline loops: CDR1 SGHRS, CDR2 YFSETQ. The CDR3 loop spans 15 amino acids. The chain's CDR3 is CASSGWTSGTDTQYF. The CDR3 nucleotides read TGCGCCAGCAGTGGTTGGACTAGCGGCACAGATACGCAGTATTTT.

The chain couples TRBV12-3 or TRBV12-4 to TRBJ2-7; TRBD2 aligns across 8 bases. This CDR3 is built from 15 residues. J lost 5 bases, V lost 6 bases, and 12 bases had no gene match. The CDR3 spells CASRAGLAHGDEQYF. The DNA of the CDR3 is TGTGCCAGCAGGGCAGGACTAGCCCATGGGGACGAGCAGTACTTC.